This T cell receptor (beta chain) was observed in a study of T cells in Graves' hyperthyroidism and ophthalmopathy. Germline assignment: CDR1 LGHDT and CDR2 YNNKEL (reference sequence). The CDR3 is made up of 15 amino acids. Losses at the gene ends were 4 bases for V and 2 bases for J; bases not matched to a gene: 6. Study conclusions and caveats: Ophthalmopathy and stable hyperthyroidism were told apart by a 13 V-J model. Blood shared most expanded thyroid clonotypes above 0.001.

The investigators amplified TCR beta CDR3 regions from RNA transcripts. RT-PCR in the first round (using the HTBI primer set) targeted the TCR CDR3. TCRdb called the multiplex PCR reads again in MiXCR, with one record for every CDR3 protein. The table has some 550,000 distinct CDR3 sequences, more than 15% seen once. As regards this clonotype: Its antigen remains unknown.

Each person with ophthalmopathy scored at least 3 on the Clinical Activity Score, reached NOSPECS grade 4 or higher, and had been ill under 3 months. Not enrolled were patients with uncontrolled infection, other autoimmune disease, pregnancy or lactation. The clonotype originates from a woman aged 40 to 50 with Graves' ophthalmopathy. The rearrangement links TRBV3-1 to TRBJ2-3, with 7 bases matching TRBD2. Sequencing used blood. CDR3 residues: CASSPRDYPTDTQYF. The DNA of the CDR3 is TGTGCCAGCAGCCCTAGGGACTACCCCACAGATACGCAGTATTTT.